Listed here is a single TCR beta chain. The antigen is unknown. Vbeta (60) and Jbeta (13) primers were used in the PCR. Data came from immunoSEQ multiplex PCR; TCRdb stores just in-frame clones and leaves some out. The sample yields about 130,000 clones, 65% to 75% seen once. This specimen belongs to a study of cytomegalovirus exposure and HLA in healthy donors. The overall study: About 200 million T cells yielded roughly 100 million unique TCR beta sequences, as an earlier analysis found. HLA-typed donors were the source of approximately 88 million unique TCRs, which an early data release held.

Notes on the study in general: Links to common viral pathogens appeared, in a later analysis, for several of the most significant clusters.

Healthy bone marrow donors made up the donors. This CDR3 is built from 13 residues. V was clipped by 6 bases and J by 0 bases, with 8 bases between them. In germline, CDR1 is MDHEN, CDR2 SYDVKM. The V call is TRBV28, the J call TRBJ1-2; TRBD1 is a possible D gene (5 bases). Sample: PBMCs. The TCR was taken from a man aged 35 to 55 in good health and CMV-seropositive. The CDR3 bases are TGTGCCAGCAGGATACAGGCTAACTATGGCTACACCTTC. Translating it yields CASRIQANYGYTF.